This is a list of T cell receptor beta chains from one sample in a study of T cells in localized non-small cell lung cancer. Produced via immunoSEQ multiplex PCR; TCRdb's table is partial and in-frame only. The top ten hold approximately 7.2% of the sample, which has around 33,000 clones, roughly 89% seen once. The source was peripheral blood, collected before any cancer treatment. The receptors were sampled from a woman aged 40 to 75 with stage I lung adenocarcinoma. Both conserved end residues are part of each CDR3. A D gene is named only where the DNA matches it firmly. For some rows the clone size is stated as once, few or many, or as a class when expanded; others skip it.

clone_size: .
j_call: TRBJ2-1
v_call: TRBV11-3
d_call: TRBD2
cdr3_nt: TGTGCCAGCAGCGCCGCATGGCGGGGGGGTTACAATGAGCAGTTCTTC
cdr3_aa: CASSAAWRGGYNEQFF

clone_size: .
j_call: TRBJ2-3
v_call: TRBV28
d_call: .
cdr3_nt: TGTGCCAGCAGTTTACGTTGGCGGGGGCGCACAGATACGCAGTATTTT
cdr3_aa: CASSLRWRGRTDTQYF

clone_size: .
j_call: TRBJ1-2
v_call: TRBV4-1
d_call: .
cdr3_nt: TGCGCCAGCAGACCTTCGGGCTACGGAGGCTACACCTTC
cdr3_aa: CASRPSGYGGYTF

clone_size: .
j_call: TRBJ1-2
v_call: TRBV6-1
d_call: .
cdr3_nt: TGTGCCAGCAGTGACCCCCTTGCCAGGGCCTATGGCTACACCTTC
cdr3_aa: CASSDPLARAYGYTF

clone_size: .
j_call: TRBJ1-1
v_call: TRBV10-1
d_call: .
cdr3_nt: TGCGCCAGCAGTGCCACAGGGTTCACTGAAGCTTTCTTT
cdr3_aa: CASSATGFTEAFF

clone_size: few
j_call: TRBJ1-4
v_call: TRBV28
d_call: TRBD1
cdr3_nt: TGTGCCAGCAAGCTACAGGGGGCCGTCGAAAAACTGTTTTTT
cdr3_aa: CASKLQGAVEKLFF

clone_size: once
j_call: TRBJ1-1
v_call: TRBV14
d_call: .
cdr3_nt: TGTGCCAGCAGCCGCTTGGGAAACACTGAAGCTTTCTTT
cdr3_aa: CASSRLGNTEAFF

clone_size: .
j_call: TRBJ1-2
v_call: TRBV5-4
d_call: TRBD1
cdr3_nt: TGTGCCAGCAGCCGGGACAGCCTCTATGGCTACACCTTC
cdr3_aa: CASSRDSLYGYTF

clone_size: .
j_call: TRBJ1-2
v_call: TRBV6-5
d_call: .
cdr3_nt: TGTGCCAGCAGTTACGAGCCTAACTATGGCTACACCTTC
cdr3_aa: CASSYEPNYGYTF

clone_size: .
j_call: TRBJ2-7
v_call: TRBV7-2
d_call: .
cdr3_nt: TGTGCCAGCAGCTTAGGGACTCCCCTCGAGCAGTACTTC
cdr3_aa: CASSLGTPLEQYF

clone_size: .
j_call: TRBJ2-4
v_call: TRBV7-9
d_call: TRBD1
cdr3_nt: TGTGCCAGCAGCCCCCGACAGGGGAGCATTCAGTACTTC
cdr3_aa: CASSPRQGSIQYF

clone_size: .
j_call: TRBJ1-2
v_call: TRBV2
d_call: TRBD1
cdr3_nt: TGTGCCAGCGGGGACAGAACCTACACCTTC
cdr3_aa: CASGDRTYTF

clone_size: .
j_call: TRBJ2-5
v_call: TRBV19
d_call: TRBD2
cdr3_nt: TGTGCCAGTAGTATTCATAGCGGGGGGGCCCAAGAGACCCAGTACTTC
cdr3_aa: CASSIHSGGAQETQYF

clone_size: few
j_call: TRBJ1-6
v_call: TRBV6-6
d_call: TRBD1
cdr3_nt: TGTGCCAGCAGTCACTCAGGGGGCGCGGGTAATTCACCCCTCCACTTT
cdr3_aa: CASSHSGGAGNSPLHF

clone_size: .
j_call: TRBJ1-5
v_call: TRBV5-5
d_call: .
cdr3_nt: TGTGCCAGCAGCTTAGAGTATAGCAATCAGCCCCAGCATTTT
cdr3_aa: CASSLEYSNQPQHF

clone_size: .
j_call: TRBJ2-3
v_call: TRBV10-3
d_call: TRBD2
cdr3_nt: TGTGCCATCAGTGAGGGGACTAGCGGAGATACGCAGTATTTT
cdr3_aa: CAISEGTSGDTQYF

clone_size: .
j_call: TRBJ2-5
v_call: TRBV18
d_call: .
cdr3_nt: TGTGCCAGCTCACCACGAAGGAGGGAGACCCAGTACTTC
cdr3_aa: CASSPRRRETQYF

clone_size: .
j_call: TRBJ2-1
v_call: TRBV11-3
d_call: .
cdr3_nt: TGTGCCAGCAGCTTGGGGGCAGGGAGCTCCTACAATGAGCAGTTCTTC
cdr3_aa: CASSLGAGSSYNEQFF

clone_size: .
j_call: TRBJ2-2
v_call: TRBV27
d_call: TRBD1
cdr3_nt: TGTGCCAGCAGTTTAAAGGGACAGGGGATGGCGGGGGAGCTGTTTTTT
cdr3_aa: CASSLKGQGMAGELFF

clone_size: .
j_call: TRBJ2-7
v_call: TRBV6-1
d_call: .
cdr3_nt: TGTGCCAGCAGGGACATGCTCGGGACACTGGGTGAGCAGTACTTC
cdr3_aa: CASRDMLGTLGEQYF

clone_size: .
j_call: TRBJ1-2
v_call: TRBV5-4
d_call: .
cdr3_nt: TGTGCCAGCAGCAACCCGACCCGGGCCCGGGATGGCTACACCTTC
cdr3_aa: CASSNPTRARDGYTF

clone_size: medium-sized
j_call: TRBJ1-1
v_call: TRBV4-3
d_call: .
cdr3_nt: TGCGCCAGCAGGACTGGATCCAGGGGGAACACTGAAGCTTTCTTT
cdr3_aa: CASRTGSRGNTEAFF

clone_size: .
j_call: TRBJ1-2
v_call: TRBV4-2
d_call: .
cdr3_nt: TGTGCCAGCAGCCAAGATTATACGGGGCCTAACTATGGCTACACCTTC
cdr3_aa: CASSQDYTGPNYGYTF

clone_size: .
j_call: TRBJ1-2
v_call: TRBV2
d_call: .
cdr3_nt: TGTGCCAGCACCCCGCTGGGACGGGAGGTTGACGGCTACACCTTC
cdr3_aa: CASTPLGREVDGYTF

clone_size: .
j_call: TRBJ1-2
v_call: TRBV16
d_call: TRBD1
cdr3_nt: TGTGCCAGCAGCCGGGACAGGGGGCTTGGCTACACCTTC
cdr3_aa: CASSRDRGLGYTF

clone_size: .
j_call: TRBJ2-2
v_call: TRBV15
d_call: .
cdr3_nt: TGTGCCACCAGCAGGGGACGCCGGGGGACCGGGGAGCTGTTTTTT
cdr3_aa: CATSRGRRGTGELFF

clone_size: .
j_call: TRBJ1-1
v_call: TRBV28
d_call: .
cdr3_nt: TGTGCCAGCAGTTTCCTAGGGGGATCTCAGGCTTTCTTT
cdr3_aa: CASSFLGGSQAFF

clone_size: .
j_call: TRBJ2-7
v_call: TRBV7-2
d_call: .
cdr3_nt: TGTGCCAGCAGCCATGTAACAGGAAAGGGGCCCTACGAGCAGTACTTC
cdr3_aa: CASSHVTGKGPYEQYF

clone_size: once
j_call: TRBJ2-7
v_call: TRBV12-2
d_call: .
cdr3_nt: TGTGCAAGTCGCTTAGGGACTAGCGGGGTTTTTGGGGAGCAGTACTTC
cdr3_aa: CASRLGTSGVFGEQYF

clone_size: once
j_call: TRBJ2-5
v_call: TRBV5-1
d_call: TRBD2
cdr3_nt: TGCGCCAGCAGCTTGGGAAGTATTAGCGGGGGTGGCCAAGAGACCCAGTACTTC
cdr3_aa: CASSLGSISGGGQETQYF

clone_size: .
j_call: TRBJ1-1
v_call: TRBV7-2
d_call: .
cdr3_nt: TGTGCCAGCAGCTTAGTCAGGGGCGAGACTGAAGCTTTCTTT
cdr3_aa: CASSLVRGETEAFF

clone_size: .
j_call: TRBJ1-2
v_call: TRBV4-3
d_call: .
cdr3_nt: TGCGCCAGCAGCTTCCAGGGACTGTCCTCAGGCTACACCTTC
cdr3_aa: CASSFQGLSSGYTF

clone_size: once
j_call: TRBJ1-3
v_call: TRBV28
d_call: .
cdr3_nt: TGTGCCAGCAGTCCCGGCGGGATAGTTTTCTCTGGAAACACCATATATTTT
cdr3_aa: CASSPGGIVFSGNTIYF

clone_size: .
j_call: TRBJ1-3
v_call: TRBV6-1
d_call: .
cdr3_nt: TGTGCCAGCAGCCTCAGGGGCTCTGGAAACACCATATATTTT
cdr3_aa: CASSLRGSGNTIYF

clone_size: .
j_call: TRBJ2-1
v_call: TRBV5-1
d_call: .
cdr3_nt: TGCGCCAGCAGCTATGGGGCCCTCAGGCTCTACAATGAGCAGTTCTTC
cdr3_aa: CASSYGALRLYNEQFF